Shown below are 10 T cell receptor beta chains from a single sample sequenced in a study of cytomegalovirus exposure and HLA in healthy donors. The primer mix had 60 Vbeta and 13 Jbeta primers. Data came from immunoSEQ multiplex PCR; TCRdb stores just in-frame clones and leaves some out. The sample carries approximately 160,000 clones, about 76% recorded once. The material sequenced was PBMCs. Receptor source: a woman aged 40 to 55 in good health and CMV-seropositive.

V is TRBV9 and J is TRBJ2-5; D gene unclear. The CDR3 totals 13 residues. CDR1 is SGDLS, CDR2 YYNGEE, per germline. V dropped 3 bases and J dropped 1 base, with 7 bases sitting between them. The DNA for the CDR3 is TGTGCCAGCAGCGCACCTAGCCAAGAGACCCAGTACTTC. It is translated as CASSAPSQETQYF.

CDR3 in amino acids: CAGGRTYNEQFF. The CDR3 region has the DNA TGTGCCGGCGGGAGAACATACAATGAGCAGTTCTTC. J is TRBJ2-1 and V is TRBV5-4, with 7 bases identical to TRBD2. CDR3 length: 12 amino acids. CDR1 and CDR2 (germline): SGHNT, YYREEE (reference sequence). Losses at the gene ends were 10 bases for V and 4 bases for J; bases not matched to a gene: 5. Full variable domain (missing parts from reference TRBV5-4 and TRBJ2-1): ETGVTQSPTHLIKTRGQQVTLRCSSQSGHNTVSWYQQALGQGPQFIFQYYREEENGRGNFPPRFSGLQFPNYSSELNVNALELDDSALYLCAGGRTYNEQFFGPGTRLTVL.

V usage is TRBV27 and J usage is TRBJ2-7; 8 positions match TRBD1. The V gene's germline CDR1 is MNHEY and CDR2 SMNVEV (reference sequence). The CDR3 runs to 14 residues. The trim removed 3 bases at V and 4 bases at J, leaving 5 bases unmatched. DNA for the CDR3: TGTGCCAGCAGTTTCCCCAGGGGGCTGTACGAGCAGTACTTC. Its translation is CASSFPRGLYEQYF.

The DNA of the CDR3 is TGCGCCAGCAGTGAGTCAAGAGCGGGAGAAAGCAATGAGCAGTTCTTC. It specifies CASSESRAGESNEQFF. The V gene is TRBV10-2, the J gene TRBJ2-1; 8 bases are shared with TRBD2. Per germline, CDR1 WSHSY and CDR2 SAAADI. The CDR3 runs to 16 residues. Trimming took 0 bases from V and 6 from J; bases not matched to a gene: 7.

The count of this clone is one. The chain is built from TRBV10-1 and TRBJ2-7; 12 bases map to TRBD2. CDR3 length: 19 residues. CDR1 is WNHNN and CDR2 is SYGVQD in the germline V gene (reference sequence). The trim removed 2 bases at V and 0 bases at J, leaving 11 bases unmatched. The CDR3 DNA is TGCGCCAGCAGTGAGGGGCTAGCGGGAGGGCGATCATCCTCCTACGAGCAGTACTTC. Translation gives CASSEGLAGGRSSSYEQYF.

The chain employs TRBV27 and TRBJ1-2; D is perhaps TRBD1 (5 bases). The germline V gene encodes CDR1 MNHEY and CDR2 SMNVEV (reference sequence). V was shortened by 9 bases and J by 7 bases, with 15 bases between the two germline ends. CDR3 size: 12 residues. CDR3 loop: CASGRDISGYTF. In DNA form, the CDR3 reads TGTGCCAGTGGCAGGGATATTAGTGGCTACACCTTC.

This clone showed up just a few times. The chain carries TRBV29-1 and TRBJ1-1, with TRBD1 identical over 10 bases. CDR1 and CDR2 (germline): SQVTM, ANQGSEA. This CDR3 contains 12 residues. V was clipped by 1 base and J by 11 bases; unmatched bases: 4. CDR3 DNA sequence: TGCAGCGTTGAAGGGACAGGGGGTTATGCTTTCTTT. Its protein is CSVEGTGGYAFF.

The chain has TRBV7-8 and TRBJ2-5; weak D call: TRBD1 (5 bases). This CDR3 is built from 15 residues. Germline values: CDR1 SGHVS, CDR2 FQNEAQ. V lost 0 bases to trimming and J lost 4 bases, with 12 bases between them. The CDR3 loop reads CASSLAGRVAETQYF. The CDR3 DNA reads TGTGCCAGCAGCTTAGCCGGCAGGGTGGCAGAGACCCAGTACTTC.

The chain carries TRBV7-2 and TRBJ2-3, with D possibly TRBD1 on 6 matching bases. Per germline, CDR1 SGHTA and CDR2 FQGNSA. Trimming removed 5 bases at V and 2 bases at J, with 11 bases between. This CDR3 spans 14 amino acids. In DNA form, the CDR3 reads TGTGCCAGCAGCCCGACAGGAATCACAGATACGCAGTATTTT. This gives the protein CASSPTGITDTQYF.

The chain recombines TRBV30 with TRBJ1-6; the D is unclear. The CDR3 is 13 amino acids. CDR1 and CDR2 from the germline V gene are GTSNPN and SVGIG (reference sequence). The V and J ends lost 1 base and 9 bases respectively, with 10 bases between them. The CDR3 is CAWSAREGSPLHF. CDR3 nucleotide sequence: TGTGCCTGGAGTGCTAGGGAGGGTTCACCCCTCCACTTT.